The subject of this entry is one TCR beta chain. Its target is unknown. These data originate in a study of post-analysis software for immune sequencing data. Points from the study as a whole: Comparison of patients with controls showed a handful of TRBV segments more frequent in patients, TRBV5-6, TRBV5-1 and TRBV20-1 among them. Controls significantly exceeded multiple sclerosis patients in normalized Chao1 diversity. Clustering by F measure revealed strong co-clustering among samples prepared together in one batch.

Unique molecular identifiers were carried by the TCR beta cDNA libraries. TCRdb re-derived calls from the PCR reads in MiXCR, one entry per CDR3 protein. The repertoire includes hundreds of thousands of distinct CDR3 sequences, 45% of them detected once, and 12% sits in the top ten. Between the trimmed V and J ends, which lost 4 bases and 10 bases, there was a span of 15 bases. The CDR3 covers 13 residues. Per germline, CDR1 MGHRA and CDR2 YSYEKL. V gene TRBV4-1 combines with J gene TRBJ2-3; the D gene is possibly TRBD1 (6 bases). Sequenced input: blood. This receptor was obtained from a girl aged 10 to 17 with multiple sclerosis. The CDR3 here is CASSPGAVPPQYF. The DNA for the CDR3 is TGCGCCAGCAGCCCAGGGGCCGTCCCCCCGCAGTATTTT.